This TCR beta chain was identified during a study of CD8 T cells in ankylosing spondylitis. TCRdb used MiXCR to reprocess the 5' RACE reads, holding one entry per CDR3 protein. The sample carries hundreds of thousands of distinct CDR3 sequences, 15% to 20% recorded once. General study results and limits: A motif in TCR beta, a set of about 8 highly homologous variants, appeared characteristic of ankylosing spondylitis blood.

A note on this clonotype: Its antigen is still unknown.

The V end was cut by 6 bases, the J end by 0 bases, with 8 bases between. Germline CDR1 and CDR2: ENHRY and SYGVKD. This CDR3 has 13 residues. The sequencing sample was made of blood, either unsorted or a sorted T cell fraction (not recorded which). The V call is TRBV10-3, the J call TRBJ1-2; D gene ambiguous. This receptor was obtained from a male donor with ankylosing spondylitis. The CDR3 DNA follows: TGTGCCATCAGCCAAGATGCTAACTATGGCTACACCTTC. Amino acid sequence: CAISQDANYGYTF.